Listed below are T cell receptor beta chains from one sample, sequenced in a study of T-cell reconstitution after alpha-beta-depleted transplantation in children. TCRdb re-called the PCR reads with MiXCR, one entry per CDR3 protein. Of 200,000 to 250,000 distinct CDR3 sequences in the sample, approximately 10% are singletons; the top ten hold 5% to 7%. The specimen comprised PBMCs from the stem cell graft donor, sampled from the stem cell graft. The origin of the receptors is a human donor who donated a stem cell graft to a child with acute lymphoblastic leukemia. CDR3s include the opening cysteine and the closing phenylalanine or tryptophan. Fields, in order: J gene, clone size, D gene, V gene, CDR3 protein, CDR3 DNA. The D gene is left open where the match is weak. Some rows mark clone size as missing; the rest say once, few, many or name a class of expanded clone.

>TRBJ2-1|NA|NA|TRBV7-9
CASPSPTYGPSEQFF
TGTGCCAGCCCCAGCCCCACGTATGGGCCCAGTGAGCAGTTCTTC
>TRBJ1-1|few|NA|TRBV4-3
CASSQVAAGDTEAFF
TGCGCCAGCAGCCAGGTGGCGGCAGGGGACACTGAAGCTTTCTTT
>TRBJ2-2|many|TRBD1|TRBV12-3/TRBV12-4
CASSPGQGTNTGELFF
TGTGCCAGCAGTCCTGGACAGGGTACGAACACCGGGGAGCTGTTTTTT
>TRBJ1-2|many|NA|TRBV5-1
CASSFKQLTRNYGYTF
TGCGCCAGCAGCTTTAAGCAGTTAACCAGGAACTATGGCTACACCTTC
>TRBJ1-1|many|TRBD1|TRBV6-5
CASSTGQENTEAFF
TGTGCCAGCAGTACCGGACAGGAGAACACTGAAGCTTTCTTT
>TRBJ2-3|many|TRBD2|TRBV4-2
CASSQEVKMGGGPTDTQYF
TGTGCCAGCAGCCAAGAAGTCAAGATGGGCGGGGGGCCCACAGATACGCAGTATTTT
>TRBJ1-5|many|TRBD1|TRBV5-1
CASSLAGTASQPQHF
TGCGCCAGCAGCTTGGCGGGGACAGCTAGTCAGCCCCAGCATTTT
>TRBJ2-2|NA|NA|TRBV2
CASSPHTGELFF
TGTGCCAGCAGCCCACACACCGGGGAGCTGTTTTTT
>TRBJ1-4|NA|TRBD1|TRBV20-1
CSALPTGANEKLFF
TGCAGTGCTTTACCGACAGGGGCGAATGAAAAACTGTTTTTT
>TRBJ1-1|many|NA|TRBV20-1
CSAVRGARNTEAFF
TGCAGTGCCGTGAGAGGGGCGCGGAACACTGAAGCTTTCTTT